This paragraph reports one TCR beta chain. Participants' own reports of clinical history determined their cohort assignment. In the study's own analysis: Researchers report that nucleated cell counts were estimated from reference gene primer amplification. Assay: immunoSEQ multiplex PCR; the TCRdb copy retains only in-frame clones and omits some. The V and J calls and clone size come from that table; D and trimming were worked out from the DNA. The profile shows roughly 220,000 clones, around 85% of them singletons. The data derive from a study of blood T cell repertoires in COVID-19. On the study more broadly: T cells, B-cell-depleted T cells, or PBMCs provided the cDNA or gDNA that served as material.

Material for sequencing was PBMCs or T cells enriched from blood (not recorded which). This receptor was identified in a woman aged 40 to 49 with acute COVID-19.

The CDR3: CASTRGEGGVETQYF. The DNA of the CDR3 is TGTGCCAGCACGCGAGGCGAGGGAGGAGTAGAGACCCAGTACTTC. The gene calls are TRBV9 and TRBJ2-5; tentatively, D is TRBD2 (6 bases). Germline-derived CDR1 and CDR2 are SGDLS and YYNGEE. V was trimmed by 6 bases and J by 4 bases, leaving 19 bases between them. The length of the CDR3 is 15 residues.